This T cell receptor (beta chain) was retrieved from a study of CD8+ T cells in alopecia areata. For the study at large: Female roughly 7-11-week-old C3H/HeJ recipients received skin from approximately 6-12-month-old C3H/HeJ graft donors with spontaneous alopecia.

CDR1 and CDR2 from the germline V gene are MNHDT and YYDKIL. The CDR3 consists of 13 residues. Separation of pooled cutaneous lymph node cells was by sorting with CD4, CD8alpha, NKG2D, NKG2ACE and other markers. With respect to this clone: Gene names are the mouse ones. The read terminates 4 residues before the CDR3 end, so the remaining end is supplied by the germline J gene.

RNA, once extracted, was reverse transcribed into cDNA for use as the sequencing template. Measured with immunoSEQ multiplex PCR; TCRdb has only the in-frame clones, and not every one. The repertoire has about 300,000 clones, none seen only once; the ten largest take less than 1.5%. This chain links TRBV17 with TRBJ1-2; D remains unclear. Sequenced material: CD4+ T cells sorted from a lymph node. This sequence originates from a C3H/HeJ mouse with alopecia areata. Strain haplotype (MHC): H2-k. CDR3 bases read: TGTGCTAGCTCGACTGGGAGCTATGCC. Protein product: CASSTGSYA. In full, the CDR3 reads CASSTGSYADYTF.